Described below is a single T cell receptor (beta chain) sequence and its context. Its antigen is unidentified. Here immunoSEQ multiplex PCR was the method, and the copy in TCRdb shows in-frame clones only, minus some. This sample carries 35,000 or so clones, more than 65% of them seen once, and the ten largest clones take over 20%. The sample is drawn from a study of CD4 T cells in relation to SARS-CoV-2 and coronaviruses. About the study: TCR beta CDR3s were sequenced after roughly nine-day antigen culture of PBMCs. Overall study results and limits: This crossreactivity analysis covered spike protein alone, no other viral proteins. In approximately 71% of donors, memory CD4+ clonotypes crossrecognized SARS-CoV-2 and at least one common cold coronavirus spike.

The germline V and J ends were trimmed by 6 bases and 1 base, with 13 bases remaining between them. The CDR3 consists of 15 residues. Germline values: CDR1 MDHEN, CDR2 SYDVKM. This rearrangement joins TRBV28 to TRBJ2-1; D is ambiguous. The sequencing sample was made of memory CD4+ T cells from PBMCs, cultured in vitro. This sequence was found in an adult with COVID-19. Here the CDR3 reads CASRDRAFSYNEQFF. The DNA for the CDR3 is TGTGCCAGCAGGGACCGGGCGTTTTCCTACAATGAGCAGTTCTTC.